This T cell receptor (beta chain) came from a study of OX40 agonist ivuxolimab in advanced cancers. Across the whole study: It was permissible to have had prior anti-PD-1, anti-PD-L1 or anti-CTLA-4 therapy, and 40% had some. Three dose-escalation patients had partial responses: one with hepatocellular carcinoma and two with cutaneous melanoma. Findings of the study overall: At 0.1 to 3.0 mg/kg, clonal expansion of CD4+ and CD8+ blood T cells had occurred by week 6. Not determined was the antigen specificity of the expanded peripheral T cells.

Generated by immunoSEQ multiplex PCR, the TCRdb table keeps only in-frame clones and is missing some. The data contain tens of thousands of clones, 81% of them singletons. About this clone itself: The target antigen is unknown.

V was trimmed by 4 bases and J by 5 bases, leaving 6 bases between them. The CDR3 spans 11 residues. The germline V gene has CDR1 SEHNR and CDR2 FQNEAQ (reference sequence). The source of this sequence is an adult with an advanced solid tumor such as melanoma, head and neck, liver or kidney cancer. The sequencing here drew on CD4+ or CD8+ T cells sorted from blood, taken in a trial of the OX40 agonist ivuxolimab. The chain links TRBV7-9 to TRBJ2-7, with no clear D. The CDR3 nucleotides are TGTGCCAGCAGCTACACTGACGAGCAGTACTTC. It encodes CASSYTDEQYF.